The 20 T cell receptor beta chains in this list originate from one sample, sequenced in a study of blood T cell repertoires in COVID-19. TCRdb keeps only in-frame clones here, not all; method: immunoSEQ multiplex PCR. The data contain more than 85,000 clones, 70% to 85% of them singletons. The material sequenced was peripheral blood. The receptor set was obtained from a human donor in a cohort sampled during active COVID-19.

There are a few counts of this clone. V usage is TRBV5-3 and J usage is TRBJ1-4; no reliable D call. TRBV5-3 is placed among ORFs of uncertain function. V gave up 4 bases and J gave up 8 bases, with 18 bases separating them. The CDR3 has 15 amino acids. CDR3 nucleotides: TGTGCCAGAAGCACGCTTAGAGGCCGGGGAGAAAAACTGTTTTTT. It specifies CARSTLRGRGEKLFF.

This sequence joins TRBV5-8 and TRBJ1-1, with 8 bases that match TRBD1. V was pared by 1 base and J by 1 base, with 0 bases of the junction left unmatched. Germline V gene sequence: CDR1 SGHTS, CDR2 YDEGEE. The CDR3 extends over 14 amino acids. The CDR3 region has the DNA TGTGCCAGCAGCTTGACAGGGGGGAACACTGAAGCTTTCTTT. The encoded protein is CASSLTGGNTEAFF.

V usage is TRBV7-9 and J usage is TRBJ2-4; 12 bases are shared with TRBD2. Germline V gene sequence: CDR1 SEHNR, CDR2 FQNEAQ (reference sequence). J was trimmed by 5 bases and V by 5 bases; bases with no gene match: 4. The CDR3 totals 15 residues. CDR3 sequence reads: CASSLRTSGENIQYF. The CDR3 region has the DNA TGTGCCAGCAGCCTACGGACTAGCGGGGAAAACATTCAGTACTTC.

The gene calls are TRBV6-5 and TRBJ1-5, with D maybe TRBD1 (5 bases). Deletions cut 11 bases from V and 0 bases from J, with 11 bases between. The length of the CDR3 is 13 residues. Germline V gives CDR1 MNHEY, CDR2 SVGAGI. CDR3 bases: TGTGCCGCAAGGGACTATAGCAATCAGCCCCAGCATTTT. It yields the protein CAARDYSNQPQHF.

Here the CDR3 reads CASSSRDTLVAQYF. DNA of the CDR3: TGTGCCAGCAGCTCCCGGGACACTCTGGTAGCGCAGTATTTT. This chain joins TRBV11-2 and TRBJ2-3; maybe TRBD1 (6 bases). With 4 bases removed from V and 10 bases from J, the gap between germline ends came to 18 bases. From germline, CDR1 is SGHAT and CDR2 FQNNGV. The CDR3 is made up of 14 amino acids.

The chain recombines TRBV5-1 with TRBJ2-1; possible D gene TRBD2, 6 bases. The germline V gene has CDR1 SGHRS and CDR2 YFSETQ. Between the trimmed V and J ends, which lost 0 bases and 4 bases, there was a span of 14 bases. The CDR3 extends over 16 amino acids. The CDR3 DNA reads TGCGCCAGCAGCTTGGTGGGGGGATCGGTATACAATGAGCAGTTCTTC. This encodes CASSLVGGSVYNEQFF.

The rearrangement uses TRBV28 and TRBJ2-1; no clear D. There are 14 residues in the CDR3. V gave up 2 bases and J gave up 4 bases, with 9 bases separating them. The germline V gene encodes CDR1 MDHEN and CDR2 SYDVKM. The CDR3 nucleotides are TGTGCCAGCAGTTTAAGCCCCCTATACAATGAGCAGTTCTTC. It encodes CASSLSPLYNEQFF. Together with reference TRBV28 and TRBJ2-1, the CDR3 gives the full variable domain: DVKVTQSSRYLVKRTGEKVFLECVQDMDHENMFWYRQDPGLGLRLIYFSYDVKMKEKGDIPEGYSVSREKKERFSLILESASTNQTSMYLCASSLSPLYNEQFFGPGTRLTVL.

V usage is TRBV3-1 (or the pseudogene TRBV3-2) and J usage is TRBJ2-1; 7 bases are a match to TRBD1. The germline V gene encodes CDR1 LGHDT and CDR2 YNNKEL (reference sequence). This CDR3 spans 15 amino acids. Unmatched junction bases numbered 5, after V lost 1 base and J lost 5 bases. As DNA, the CDR3 is TGTGCCAGCAGCCAAGGAGGGGGCGACCACAATGAGCAGTTCTTC. Its translation: CASSQGGGDHNEQFF.

This clone was seen a few times. The genes are TRBV19 and TRBJ1-6; TRBD1 is a possible D gene (5 bases). This CDR3 spans 16 amino acids. V lost 7 bases to trimming and J lost 8 bases, with 21 bases between them. Germline-derived CDR1 and CDR2 are LNHDA and SQIVND (reference sequence). In DNA, the CDR3 is TGTGCCAGTACCAAAGCGGGGGTCGGAGGTGATTCACCCCTCCACTTT. Translation gives CASTKAGVGGDSPLHF.

This clone has a handful of counts. J is TRBJ2-7 and V is TRBV19; weak D call: TRBD2 (5 bases). Between the trimmed V and J ends, which lost 2 bases and 6 bases, there was a span of 17 bases. The CDR3 covers 15 residues. Germline CDR1 LNHDA, CDR2 SQIVND (reference sequence). The CDR3, as DNA: TGTGCCAGTAGTATATCCGGGCTAGCTGCTGCCGAGCAGTACTTC. This gives the protein CASSISGLAAAEQYF. Complete variable domain (other parts from reference TRBV19 and TRBJ2-7): DGGITQSPKYLFRKEGQNVTLSCEQNLNHDAMYWYRQDPGQGLRLIYYSQIVNDFQKGDIAEGYSVSREKKESFPLTVTSAQKNPTAFYLCASSISGLAAAEQYFGPGTRLTVT.

The J gene is TRBJ2-5, the V gene TRBV25-1, with D possibly being TRBD1 (5 bases). The CDR3 length is 14 residues. Germline-derived CDR1 and CDR2 are MGHDK and SYGVNS. V was pared by 4 bases and J by 3 bases, with 12 bases between. CDR3 coding DNA: TGTGCCAGCAGTGTAAGGTCAGGGAAAGAGACCCAGTACTTC. Its translation: CASSVRSGKETQYF.

This clone was observed once. The chain carries TRBV28 and TRBJ1-5, with 7 bases fitting TRBD1. Per germline, CDR1 MDHEN and CDR2 SYDVKM. The CDR3 loop spans 15 amino acids. With V trimmed by 7 bases and J by 0 bases, 6 bases remained unmatched. CDR3 coding DNA: TGTGCCAGCATCGGGACAGCTTATAGCAATCAGCCCCAGCATTTT. Amino acid sequence: CASIGTAYSNQPQHF.

The rearrangement uses TRBV7-2 and TRBJ2-1, with D tentatively TRBD2 (7 bases). Germline loops: CDR1 SGHTA, CDR2 FQGNSA. The CDR3 spans 15 residues. Trimming stripped 0 bases from V and 2 bases from J, with 8 bases between. The CDR3 protein is CASSLAGGPYNEQFF. For the CDR3, the DNA is TGTGCCAGCAGCTTAGCGGGGGGGCCCTACAATGAGCAGTTCTTC.

For this clone: Other DNA sequences within the sample encode an identical CDR3. This chain uses TRBV4-3 with TRBJ2-7, with D unclear. The CDR3 runs to 15 residues. Germline CDR1 LGHNA, CDR2 YSLEER. Trimming left V 0 bases short and J 0 bases short, with 9 bases between. The CDR3 loop is CASSQDPTGSYEQYF. CDR3 DNA: TGCGCCAGCAGCCAAGATCCGACTGGCTCCTACGAGCAGTACTTC.

The V and J genes are TRBV18 and TRBJ1-2, with D possibly matching TRBD1 (6 bases). CDR1 and CDR2 from the germline V gene are KGHSH and LQKENI. V lost 3 bases and J lost 7, with 18 bases in between. The CDR3 extends over 15 amino acids. The CDR3 region has the DNA TGTGCCAGCTCACCCTATAACTTGGACAGAGCTGGCTACACCTTC. This gives the protein CASSPYNLDRAGYTF.

The rearrangement joins TRBV20-1 to TRBJ1-1; 9 positions match TRBD1. Looked up from germline, CDR1 is DFQATT and CDR2 is SNEGSKA (reference sequence). V dropped 6 bases and J dropped 1; count of bases not matched to a gene: 9. This CDR3 region has 15 residues. The CDR3 region has the DNA TGCAGTGCGAGTTACTCGGGACAGGGGAACACTGAAGCTTTCTTT. Translated: CSASYSGQGNTEAFF.

The CDR3 sequence is CAKGVGGRTYEQYF. CDR3 sequence (DNA): TGTGCCAAAGGGGTGGGCGGGAGGACATACGAGCAGTACTTC. The V call is TRBV27, the J call TRBJ2-7; 8 bases are a match to TRBD2. Germline loops: CDR1 MNHEY, CDR2 SMNVEV (reference sequence). The CDR3 runs to 14 residues. Losses at the gene ends were 10 bases for V and 4 bases for J; bases not matched to a gene: 12.

The V and J genes are TRBV6-5 and TRBJ2-2; 7 positions match TRBD1. The CDR3 runs 14 residues. V was clipped by 5 bases and J by 3 bases; unmatched bases: 3. Germline CDR1 is MNHEY and CDR2 is SVGAGI. The CDR3 DNA sequence: TGTGCCAGCAGTAGACAGGGTTACACCGGGGAGCTGTTTTTT. Its protein product is CASSRQGYTGELFF.

The chain carries TRBV19 and TRBJ1-5; TRBD1 is a possible D gene (5 bases). The CDR3 runs to 15 residues. The V end was cut by 6 bases, the J end by 0 bases, with 12 bases between. Germline V gene sequence: CDR1 LNHDA, CDR2 SQIVND (reference sequence). This CDR3 reads CASSQQAISNQPQHF. The DNA of the CDR3 is TGTGCCAGTAGCCAACAGGCAATTAGCAATCAGCCCCAGCATTTT.

The table lists this clone with a count of one. The chain employs TRBV6-6 and TRBJ2-1; TRBD2 matches at 9 bases. This CDR3 is built from 16 residues. Per germline, CDR1 MNHNY and CDR2 SVGAGI (reference sequence). V gave up 1 base and J gave up 6 bases; unmatched junction bases: 7. The CDR3: CASSYLGGGASNEQFF. DNA for the CDR3: TGTGCCAGCAGTTACTTAGGCGGGGGGGCCTCCAATGAGCAGTTCTTC.